This TCR beta chain was identified in a study of Tregs in tolerant kidney transplant recipients. Points on this clone: Its antigen is unknown.

The study's findings and limits: Validation in larger populations is needed because few patients were studied. Biological reproducibility was not directly addressed in this study.

Generated by immunoSEQ multiplex PCR, the TCRdb table keeps only in-frame clones and is missing some. The profile shows 75,000 to 85,000 clones, 75% to 95% of them singletons. CDR3 length: 12 residues. Germline V gives CDR1 SNHLY, CDR2 FYNNEI. V shed 7 bases, J shed 6 bases, and the junction held 4 bases outside the gene matches. Unstimulated Tregs (CD4+CD25+CD127-) and CD4+CD25- non-Tregs were sorted from PBMCs. The rearrangement uses TRBV2 and TRBJ1-1, with 8 bases matching TRBD1. This receptor was identified in a human donor who received a combined kidney and bone marrow transplant. The material was Tregs from blood, obtained before the transplant. The CDR3 DNA reads as TGTGCCAGCACCGACAGGGGTCCTGAAGCTTTCTTT. It yields the protein CASTDRGPEAFF.